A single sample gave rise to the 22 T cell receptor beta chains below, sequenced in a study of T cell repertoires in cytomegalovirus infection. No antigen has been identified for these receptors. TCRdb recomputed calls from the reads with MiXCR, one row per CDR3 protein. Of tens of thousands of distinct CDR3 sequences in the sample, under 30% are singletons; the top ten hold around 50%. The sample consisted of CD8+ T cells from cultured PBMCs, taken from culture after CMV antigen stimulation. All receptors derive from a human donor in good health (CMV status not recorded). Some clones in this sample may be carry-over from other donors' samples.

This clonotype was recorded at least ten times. This chain's CDR3 is CASSGTGPPTQYF. The CDR3, as DNA: TGTGCCAGCAGCGGAACGGGACCGCCGACCCAGTACTTC. The V gene is TRBV7-9, the J gene TRBJ2-5; the D call may be TRBD1 or TRBD2 (5 bases each). The V gene lost 5 bases and the J gene lost 7 bases, with 14 bases spanning the gap. The V gene's germline CDR1 is SEHNR and CDR2 FQNEAQ (reference sequence). The CDR3 sequence is 13 residues long.

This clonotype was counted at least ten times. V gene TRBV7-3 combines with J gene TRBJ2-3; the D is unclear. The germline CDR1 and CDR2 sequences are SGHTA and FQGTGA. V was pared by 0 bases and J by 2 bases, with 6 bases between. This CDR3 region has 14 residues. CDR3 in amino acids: CASSLTSPTDTQYF. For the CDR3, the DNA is TGTGCCAGCAGCTTAACATCGCCCACAGATACGCAGTATTTT.

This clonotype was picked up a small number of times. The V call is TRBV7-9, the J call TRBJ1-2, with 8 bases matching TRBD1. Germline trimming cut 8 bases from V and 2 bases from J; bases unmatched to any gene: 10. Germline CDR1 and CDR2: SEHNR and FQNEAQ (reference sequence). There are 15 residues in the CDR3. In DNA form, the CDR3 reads TGTGCCAGCGCCAGATCCGGGACAGGCAACTATGGCTACACCTTC. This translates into CASARSGTGNYGYTF.

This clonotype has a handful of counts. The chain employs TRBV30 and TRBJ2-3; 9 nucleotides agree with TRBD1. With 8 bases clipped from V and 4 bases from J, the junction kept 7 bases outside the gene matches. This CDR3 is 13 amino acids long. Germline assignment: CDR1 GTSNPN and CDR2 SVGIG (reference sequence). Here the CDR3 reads CAGTGQGSDTQYF. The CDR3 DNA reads TGTGCCGGGACGGGACAGGGTTCAGATACGCAGTATTTT.

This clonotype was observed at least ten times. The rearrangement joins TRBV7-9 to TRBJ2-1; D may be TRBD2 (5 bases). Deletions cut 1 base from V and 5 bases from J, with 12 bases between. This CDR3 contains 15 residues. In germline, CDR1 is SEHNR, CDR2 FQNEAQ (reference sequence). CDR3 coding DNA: TGTGCCAGCAGCTTAGTTTCTAGCACCCACAATGAGCAGTTCTTC. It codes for CASSLVSSTHNEQFF.

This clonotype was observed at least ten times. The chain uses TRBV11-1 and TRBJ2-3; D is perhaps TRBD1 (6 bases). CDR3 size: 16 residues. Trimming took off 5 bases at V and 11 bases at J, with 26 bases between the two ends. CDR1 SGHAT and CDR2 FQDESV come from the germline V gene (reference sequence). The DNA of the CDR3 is TGTGCCAGCAGCCTAGGACGGCCGGGACACGCCGTGGGGCAGTATTTT. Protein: CASSLGRPGHAVGQYF.

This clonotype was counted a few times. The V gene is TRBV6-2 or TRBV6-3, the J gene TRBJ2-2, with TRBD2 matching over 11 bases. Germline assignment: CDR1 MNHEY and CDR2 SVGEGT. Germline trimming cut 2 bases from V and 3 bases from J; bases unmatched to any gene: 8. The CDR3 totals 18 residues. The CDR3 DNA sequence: TGTGCCAGCAGTTACCCCGGCCTAGCGGGAGGCCACACCGGGGAGCTGTTTTTT. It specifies CASSYPGLAGGHTGELFF.

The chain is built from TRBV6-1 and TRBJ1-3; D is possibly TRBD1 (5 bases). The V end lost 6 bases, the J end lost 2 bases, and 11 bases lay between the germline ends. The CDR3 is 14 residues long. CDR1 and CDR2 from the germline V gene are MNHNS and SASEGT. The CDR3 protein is CASSSGGTGNTIYF. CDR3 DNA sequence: TGTGCCAGCAGCTCCGGGGGGACTGGAAACACCATATATTTT.

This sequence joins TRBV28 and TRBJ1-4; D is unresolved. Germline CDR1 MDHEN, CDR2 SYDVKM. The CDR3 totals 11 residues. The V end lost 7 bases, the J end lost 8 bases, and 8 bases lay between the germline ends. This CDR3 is CASTPGEKLFF. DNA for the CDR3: TGTGCCAGCACCCCTGGCGAAAAACTGTTTTTT.

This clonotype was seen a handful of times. CDR3 loop: CAHTRTGELFF. The CDR3 nucleotides read TGTGCCCACACAAGAACCGGGGAGCTGTTTTTT. The chain employs TRBV30 and TRBJ2-2; D unresolved. The ends were cut back, 8 bases at V and 5 bases at J, with 9 bases in the middle. The CDR3 has 11 amino acids. Per the germline V gene, CDR1 is GTSNPN and CDR2 is SVGIG (reference sequence).

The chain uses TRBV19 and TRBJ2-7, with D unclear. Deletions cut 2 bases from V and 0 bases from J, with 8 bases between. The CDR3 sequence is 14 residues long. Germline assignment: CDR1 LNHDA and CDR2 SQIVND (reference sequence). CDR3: CASSIIAGSYEQYF. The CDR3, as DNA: TGTGCCAGTAGTATAATAGCTGGCTCCTACGAGCAGTACTTC.

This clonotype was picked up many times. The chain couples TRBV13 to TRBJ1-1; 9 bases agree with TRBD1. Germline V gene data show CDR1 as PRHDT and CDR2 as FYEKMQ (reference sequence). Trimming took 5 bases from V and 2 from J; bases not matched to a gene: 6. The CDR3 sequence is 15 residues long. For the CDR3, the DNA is TGTGCCAGCAGCCGGGACAGGGTTTTTAACACTGAAGCTTTCTTT. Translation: CASSRDRVFNTEAFF. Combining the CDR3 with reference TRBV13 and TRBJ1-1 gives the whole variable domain AAGVIQSPRHLIKEKRETATLKCYPIPRHDTVYWYQQGPGQDPQFLISFYEKMQSDKGSIPDRFSAQQFSDYHSELNMSSLELGDSALYFCASSRDRVFNTEAFFGQGTRLTVV.

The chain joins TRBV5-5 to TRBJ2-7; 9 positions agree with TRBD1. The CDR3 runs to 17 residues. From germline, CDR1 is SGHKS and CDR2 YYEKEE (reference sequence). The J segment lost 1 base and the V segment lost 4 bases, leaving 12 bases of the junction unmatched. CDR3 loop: CASSPSIGTGWSYEQYF. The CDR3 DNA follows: TGTGCCAGCAGCCCTTCGATAGGGACAGGGTGGTCCTACGAGCAGTACTTC.

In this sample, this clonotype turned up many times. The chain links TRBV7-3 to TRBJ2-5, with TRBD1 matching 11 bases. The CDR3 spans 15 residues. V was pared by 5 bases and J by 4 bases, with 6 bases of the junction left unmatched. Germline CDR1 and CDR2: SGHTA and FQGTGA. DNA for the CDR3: TGTGCCAGCAGCCTCGGGACAGGGGGAGGAGAGACCCAGTACTTC. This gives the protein CASSLGTGGGETQYF. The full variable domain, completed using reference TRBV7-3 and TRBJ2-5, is GAGVSQTPSNKVTEKGKYVELRCDPISGHTALYWYRQSLGQGPEFLIYFQGTGAADDSGLPNDRFFAVRPEGSVSTLKIQRTERGDSAVYLCASSLGTGGGETQYFGPGTRLLVL.

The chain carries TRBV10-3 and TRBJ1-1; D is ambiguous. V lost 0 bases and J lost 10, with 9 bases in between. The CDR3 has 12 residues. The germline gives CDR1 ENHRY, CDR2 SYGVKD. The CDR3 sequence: CAISESREGAFF. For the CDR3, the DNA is TGTGCCATCAGTGAGTCGCGGGAGGGAGCTTTCTTT.

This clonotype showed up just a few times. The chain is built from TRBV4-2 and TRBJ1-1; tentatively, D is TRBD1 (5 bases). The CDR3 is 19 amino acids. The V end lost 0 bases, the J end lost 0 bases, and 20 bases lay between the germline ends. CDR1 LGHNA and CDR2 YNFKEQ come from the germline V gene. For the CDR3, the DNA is TGTGCCAGCAGCCAAGATGGAATTTCGGGGGGAAGGGTGAACACTGAAGCTTTCTTT. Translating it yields CASSQDGISGGRVNTEAFF.

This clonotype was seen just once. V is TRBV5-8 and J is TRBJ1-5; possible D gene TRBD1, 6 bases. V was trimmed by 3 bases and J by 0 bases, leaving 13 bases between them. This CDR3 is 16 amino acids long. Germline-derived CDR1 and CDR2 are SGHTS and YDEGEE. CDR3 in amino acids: CASSSSDSLSNQPQHF. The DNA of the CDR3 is TGTGCCAGCAGCTCCTCGGACAGCCTTAGCAATCAGCCCCAGCATTTT. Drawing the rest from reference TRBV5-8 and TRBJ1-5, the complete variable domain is EAGVTQSPTHLIKTRGQQATLRCSPISGHTSVYWYQQALGLGLQFLLWYDEGEERNRGNFPPRFSGRQFPNYSSELNVNALELEDSALYLCASSSSDSLSNQPQHFGDGTRLSIL.

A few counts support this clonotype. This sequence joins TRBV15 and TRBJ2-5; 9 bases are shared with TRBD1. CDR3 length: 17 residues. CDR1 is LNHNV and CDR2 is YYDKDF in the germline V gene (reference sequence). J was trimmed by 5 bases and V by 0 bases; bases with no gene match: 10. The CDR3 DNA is TGTGCCACCAGCAGAGATTGGTTAACAGGGGGCGTGGAGACCCAGTACTTC. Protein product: CATSRDWLTGGVETQYF.

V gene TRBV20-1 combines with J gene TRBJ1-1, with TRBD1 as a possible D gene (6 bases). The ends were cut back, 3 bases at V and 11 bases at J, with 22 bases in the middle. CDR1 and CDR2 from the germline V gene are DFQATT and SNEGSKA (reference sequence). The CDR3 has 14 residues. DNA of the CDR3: TGCAGTGCTAGCACTTGGACAAGCCGAGGGGGGGCTTTCTTT. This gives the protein CSASTWTSRGGAFF.

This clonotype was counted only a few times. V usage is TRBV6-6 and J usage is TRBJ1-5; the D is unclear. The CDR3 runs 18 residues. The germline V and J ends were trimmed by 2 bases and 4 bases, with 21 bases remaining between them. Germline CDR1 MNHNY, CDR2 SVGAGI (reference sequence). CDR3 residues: CASSYPRAAPTTNQPQHF. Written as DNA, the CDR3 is TGTGCCAGCAGTTACCCTCGGGCCGCCCCCACGACGAATCAGCCCCAGCATTTT.

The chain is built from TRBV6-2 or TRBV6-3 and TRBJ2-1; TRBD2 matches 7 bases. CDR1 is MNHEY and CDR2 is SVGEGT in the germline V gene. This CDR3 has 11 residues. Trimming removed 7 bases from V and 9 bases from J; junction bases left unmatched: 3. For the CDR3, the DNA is TGTGCCAGCATTTGGGGGGGTGAGCAGTTCTTC. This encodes CASIWGGEQFF.

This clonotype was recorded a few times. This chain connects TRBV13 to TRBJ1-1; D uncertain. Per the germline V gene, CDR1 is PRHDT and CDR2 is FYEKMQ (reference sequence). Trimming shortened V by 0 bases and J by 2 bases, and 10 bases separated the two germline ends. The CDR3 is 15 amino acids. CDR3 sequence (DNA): TGTGCCAGCAGCTTAGGTGGGCTGGGAAACACTGAAGCTTTCTTT. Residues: CASSLGGLGNTEAFF.